This is a list of T cell receptor beta chains from one sample in a study of neurological immune-mediated disorders. Each CDR3 protein gets one entry after TCRdb re-called the 5' RACE reads with MiXCR. The table lists 55,000 to 65,000 distinct CDR3 sequences, about 10% of them singletons. What was sequenced was PBMCs. These receptors were taken from a young man in good health. Each CDR3 is given with its conserved first and last residue. A D gene is named only where the DNA matches it firmly. Size is stated for part of the rows, as once, few or many counts, or as a class when the clone is expanded.

many	TRBV7-9	TRBJ1-6	.	TGTGCCAGCAGCAAGACCGGGACTGTGAATTCACCCCTCCACTTT	CASSKTGTVNSPLHF
many	TRBV10-1	TRBJ2-7	TRBD2	TGCGCCCTAACTATAGCGGGAGTTTCCTACGAGCAGTACTTC	CALTIAGVSYEQYF
medium-sized	TRBV20-1	TRBJ2-1	TRBD2	TGCAGTGCTAGAGATTCGGCTAGCGGGGATAACAATGAGCAGTTCTTC	CSARDSASGDNNEQFF
many	TRBV6-1	TRBJ1-3	TRBD1	TGTGCCAGCAGTGAAAGGGGGACAGGGAACTCTGGAAACACCATATATTTT	CASSERGTGNSGNTIYF
many	TRBV6-5	TRBJ2-4	TRBD2	TGTGCCAGCAGTTACCGGGGACTAGCGCAGGACATTCAGTACTTC	CASSYRGLAQDIQYF
many	TRBV2	TRBJ2-7	.	TGTGCCAGCAAGAGTTTCAGCCCTTACGAGCAGTACTTC	CASKSFSPYEQYF
many	TRBV20-1	TRBJ2-1	TRBD2	TGCAGTGCTAGAGATGAGGGACTAGCGGGAGAGCTTGAGCAGTTCTTC	CSARDEGLAGELEQFF
many	TRBV27	TRBJ2-2	.	TGTGCCAGCAGTTTAGTGGGGGAAATAGGGATCGGGGAGCTGTTTTTT	CASSLVGEIGIGELFF
many	TRBV7-6	TRBJ2-7	.	TGTGCCAGCAGCTTAGTGGCAGGTCGTTCCGAGCAGTACTTC	CASSLVAGRSEQYF
many	TRBV7-8	TRBJ2-3	.	TGTGCCAGCAGCTTAGGTGGTACAGATACGCAGTATTTT	CASSLGGTDTQYF
many	TRBV27	TRBJ2-5	TRBD2	TGTGCCAGCAGTTTAGGGAAAGCGGGACCCCCAGAGACCCAGTACTTC	CASSLGKAGPPETQYF
many	TRBV5-1	TRBJ1-5	.	TGCGCCAGCAGCTTGGAAGGGGCGGGTCAGCCCCAGCATTTT	CASSLEGAGQPQHF
many	TRBV27	TRBJ1-6	.	TGTGCCAGCAGTTACGGATATAATTCACCCCTCCACTTT	CASSYGYNSPLHF
many	TRBV12-3/TRBV12-4	TRBJ2-7	.	TGTGCCAGCAGTTACCCTAGCGCACCCTACGAGCAGTACTTC	CASSYPSAPYEQYF
many	TRBV3-1	TRBJ2-6	.	TGTGCCAGCAGCCAGCGGAGCTCTGGGGCCAACGTCCTGACTTTC	CASSQRSSGANVLTF
.	TRBV18	TRBJ1-1	TRBD1	TGTGCCAGCTCACCGGGACAGGGGGCGAACACTGAAGCTTTCTTT	CASSPGQGANTEAFF
many	TRBV6-1	TRBJ2-1	TRBD1	TGTGCCAGCAGTGAGTCAGGGACAGGGGGCAATGAGCAGTTCTTC	CASSESGTGGNEQFF
many	TRBV5-1	TRBJ2-1	TRBD2	TGCGCCAGCAGCTCGGGGGGGGCTTCCAATGAGCAGTTCTTC	CASSSGGASNEQFF
few	TRBV6-1	TRBJ1-6	.	TGTGCCAGCAGTGAAAGGGGACGGCAAAATTCACCCCTCCACTTT	CASSERGRQNSPLHF
many	TRBV5-6	TRBJ1-5	.	TGTGCCAGCAGCTCGGGGGGGTTTAGCAATCAGCCCCAGCATTTT	CASSSGGFSNQPQHF
many	TRBV20-1	TRBJ1-3	.	TGCAGTGCTCCAACCCGCTCCGGGAGAGCGTCTGGAAACACCATATATTTT	CSAPTRSGRASGNTIYF
.	TRBV5-1	TRBJ2-2	.	TGCGCCAGCAGCTCCAACACTAGATCCTACGGGGAGCTGTTTTTT	CASSSNTRSYGELFF
many	TRBV12-3/TRBV12-4	TRBJ1-2	.	TGTGCCAGCAGTTTATCGTCGGGGGCCCGGGGCTACACCTTC	CASSLSSGARGYTF
many	TRBV6-4	TRBJ2-1	.	TGTGCCAGCAGTGACTCAGACAGAAATGAGCAGTTCTTC	CASSDSDRNEQFF
.	TRBV30	TRBJ2-7	.	TGTGCCTGGAATAAAGCGGCCGAGAGGTACGAGCAGTACTTC	CAWNKAAERYEQYF
.	TRBV7-3	TRBJ2-7	TRBD1	TGTGCCAGCAGCTTATCATGGGACAGGTCCTACGAGCAGTACTTC	CASSLSWDRSYEQYF
.	TRBV20-1	TRBJ2-7	.	.	CSAIWTERKSYNEQFFGPGSEQYF
many	TRBV25-1	TRBJ2-2	.	TGTGCCAGCAGTGAATTCCAACCCGGGGAGCTGTTTTTT	CASSEFQPGELFF
few	TRBV4-1	TRBJ2-7	.	TGCGCCAGCAGCCAAGACGCAAGCTACGAGCAGTACTTC	CASSQDASYEQYF
.	TRBV4-1	TRBJ1-2	TRBD1	TGTGCCAGCAGCCAAACCAGGACAGGGGGACTTACCTATGGCTACACCTTC	CASSQTRTGGLTYGYTF
many	TRBV9	TRBJ2-3	TRBD2	TGTGCCAGCAGCGTTGGGGGACTAGCGGGAGTTACTAGCACAGATACGCAGTATTTT	CASSVGGLAGVTSTDTQYF
many	TRBV27	TRBJ2-7	TRBD2	TGTGCCAGCAGATCCGGGGGACTAGCGGGAGGGCCCCTTTACGAGCAGTACTTC	CASRSGGLAGGPLYEQYF
.	TRBV18	TRBJ1-5	TRBD1	TGTGCCAGCTCACCACCCGGGACAGGAAATCAGCCCCAGCATTTT	CASSPPGTGNQPQHF
many	TRBV20-1	TRBJ2-7	.	TGCAGTGCTAGCATAGCCGGGACACACTCCTACGAGCAGTACTTC	CSASIAGTHSYEQYF
many	TRBV5-6	TRBJ2-2	TRBD2	TGTGCCAGCAGCTCTCGACTAGCGGGGTCCACCGGGGAGCTGTTTTTT	CASSSRLAGSTGELFF
many	TRBV9	TRBJ1-3	.	TGTGCCAGCAGCGAAGACTCTGGAAACACCATATATTTT	CASSEDSGNTIYF
many	TRBV4-1	TRBJ2-7	.	TGCGCCAGCCCGGTCTCTTTACTAGCCCACGAGCAGTACTTC	CASPVSLLAHEQYF
many	TRBV11-2	TRBJ2-7	TRBD2	TGTGCCAGCCGAGTAGTGGGGAGGGGCTCCTACGAGCAGTACTTC	CASRVVGRGSYEQYF
many	TRBV7-9	TRBJ2-3	TRBD1	TGTGCCAGCAGCTTAGCGGACAGGGCGGTCCGGGGAGATACGCAGTATTTT	CASSLADRAVRGDTQYF
many	TRBV4-2	TRBJ2-2	TRBD2	TGTGCCAGCAGCCAAGATTTTGGAGCGGGAGGCAGCACCGGGGAGCTGTTTTTT	CASSQDFGAGGSTGELFF
.	TRBV5-1	TRBJ1-4	.	TGCACCAGCAGCTTGGCGGGAGTTCATGAAAAACTGTTTTTT	CTSSLAGVHEKLFF
many	TRBV20-1	TRBJ2-4	.	TGCAGTGCACCAAGGTTGGGGCTCAGAAACATTCAGTACTTC	CSAPRLGLRNIQYF
many	TRBV15	TRBJ1-3	.	TGTGCCACCAGCAGAGATTTAGGCTACACCATATATTTT	CATSRDLGYTIYF
many	TRBV5-1	TRBJ2-5	TRBD2	TGCGCCAGCAGCTTGGTTGTGGCTAGCGGATGGGAGACCCAGTACTTC	CASSLVVASGWETQYF
many	TRBV7-3	TRBJ1-1	TRBD1	TGTGCCAGCAGCCTCACCCAGGGGGTCGGCACTGAAGCTTTCTTT	CASSLTQGVGTEAFF
many	TRBV3-1	TRBJ2-1	.	TGTGCCAGCAGCCAAGCTACACTCGGATACAATGAGCAGTTCTTC	CASSQATLGYNEQFF
many	TRBV5-5	TRBJ2-1	.	TGTGCCAGCAACTTACTAGCTTACAATGAGCAGTTCTTC	CASNLLAYNEQFF
many	TRBV5-1	TRBJ1-1	.	TGCGCCAGCAATTCGGGACATTCGAACACTGAAGCTTTCTTT	CASNSGHSNTEAFF
many	TRBV12-3/TRBV12-4	TRBJ2-4	.	TGTGCCAGCAGTCCAACCACCAAAAACATTCAGTACTTC	CASSPTTKNIQYF
many	TRBV28	TRBJ2-5	TRBD1	TGTGCCAGCAGCCAGACAGGGTTAGAGACCCAGTACTTC	CASSQTGLETQYF
many	TRBV7-7	TRBJ2-7	TRBD2	TGTGCCAGCAGCTTAGTTTCTAGCGGGAGGATTCGTTACGAGCAGTACTTC	CASSLVSSGRIRYEQYF
many	TRBV5-1	TRBJ2-1	TRBD2	TGCGCCAGCAGCCCCGGACTAGCGGGACATAGGGGGAATGAGCAGTTCTTC	CASSPGLAGHRGNEQFF
many	TRBV29-1	TRBJ2-1	.	TGCAGCGTTGAAGTGGTCAACAATGAGCAGTTCTTC	CSVEVVNNEQFF
many	TRBV6-1	TRBJ2-1	.	TGTGCCAGCAGTGAAGCAGTTCAGGGGAGGAATGAGCAGTTCTTC	CASSEAVQGRNEQFF
many	TRBV27	TRBJ2-7	.	TGTGCCAGCAGTTTATCTCGGGACTACGAGCAGTACTTC	CASSLSRDYEQYF
.	TRBV27	TRBJ2-5	TRBD2	TGTACCAGCAGTTTAACGGGGGGTGGGGAGACCCAGTACTTC	CTSSLTGGGETQYF
many	TRBV7-2	TRBJ2-3	TRBD2	TGTGCCAGCAGCTTAGTTGCGGGAGGAGCGGCAGATACGCAGTATTTT	CASSLVAGGAADTQYF